These 27 T cell receptor beta chains share one sample of origin, sequenced in a study of shared clonotypes between healthy human individuals. Only in-frame clones appear in the TCRdb table, and some are missing; sequencing was by immunoSEQ multiplex PCR. The repertoire holds around 2.1 million clones, with about 92% as singletons. Naivety among CD8 cells was defined by CD45RO negativity and positive CCR7 selection, thereby excluding terminally differentiated effector memory CD45RA+ cells. Input material: naive CD8+ T cells from PBMCs. All receptors come from a man aged 18-30 years in good health. Some clones in this sample may be carry-over from other donors' samples.

CDR3 nucleotides: TGTGCCAGCAGCGTAGCAATTAGCTATGAGCAGTTCTTC. Its protein is CASSVAISYEQFF. The V gene is TRBV9, the J gene TRBJ2-1, with D unclear. CDR3 size: 13 residues. CDR1 is SGDLS and CDR2 is YYNGEE in the germline V gene. V lost 0 bases and J 8 bases, leaving 9 bases between the germline ends.

This clone is a singleton in its sample. The chain employs TRBV2 and TRBJ2-3; no clear D. Germline V CDR1 and CDR2: SNHLY, FYNNEI. The germline V and J ends were trimmed by 3 bases and 2 bases, with 12 bases remaining between them. This CDR3 is 15 amino acids long. The CDR3 here is CASSEHRSNTDTQYF. CDR3 sequence (DNA): TGTGCCAGCAGTGAGCATCGCTCCAACACAGATACGCAGTATTTT.

For this clone: The junction and the germline gene differ at one end; a read error may be behind it. CDR3 coding DNA: TGTGCCAGCTCCTCCAGCCCCTTC. Encoded protein: CASSSSPF. This chain links TRBV27 with TRBJ2-7, with D unresolved. The CDR3 has 8 amino acids. CDR1 is MNHEY, CDR2 SMNVEV, per germline (reference sequence).

This clone was observed a few times. The rearrangement uses TRBV30 and TRBJ1-5; 7 bases map to TRBD1. V lost 2 bases and J lost 2; bases outside the gene matches: 6. In germline, CDR1 is GTSNPN, CDR2 SVGIG (reference sequence). This CDR3 contains 15 residues. CDR3 amino acids: CAWSTGEVGNQPQHF. The CDR3 region has the DNA TGTGCCTGGAGTACAGGGGAGGTGGGCAATCAGCCCCAGCATTTT.

This chain links TRBV7-9 with TRBJ2-3; tentatively, D is TRBD1 or TRBD2 (5 bases each). The CDR3 totals 16 residues. The germline V and J ends were trimmed by 0 bases and 2 bases, with 12 bases remaining between them. The germline CDR1 and CDR2 sequences are SEHNR and FQNEAQ (reference sequence). The CDR3 protein is CASSLARDRTTDTQYF. CDR3 nucleotides: TGTGCCAGCAGCTTAGCTCGGGACCGGACCACAGATACGCAGTATTTT. Filled out from reference TRBV7-9 and TRBJ2-3, the complete variable domain reads DTGVSQNPRHKITKRGQNVTFRCDPISEHNRLYWYRQTLGQGPEFLTYFQNEAQLEKSRLLSDRFSAERPKGSFSTLEIQRTEQGDSAMYLCASSLARDRTTDTQYFGPGTRLTVL.

The chain joins TRBV6-6 to TRBJ1-2; a weak D match, TRBD1 (6 bases). Germline CDR1 MNHNY, CDR2 SVGAGI (reference sequence). Deletions cut 5 bases from V and 4 bases from J, with 17 bases between. The CDR3 consists of 15 residues. The CDR3 loop is CASSPRTDRIYGYTF. Here the CDR3 DNA reads TGTGCCAGCAGTCCCCGGACAGATAGAATCTATGGCTACACCTTC.

CDR3 sequence (DNA): TGCAGCGTAGGGACTTCGGGTTGGGGGAATGAGCAGTTCTTC. Its translation: CSVGTSGWGNEQFF. The J gene is TRBJ2-1, the V gene TRBV29-1; TRBD2 might be the D (6 bases). The CDR3 loop spans 14 amino acids. CDR1 and CDR2 from the germline V gene are SQVTM and ANQGSEA. V was pared by 6 bases and J by 7 bases, with 19 bases between.

The chain links TRBV27 to TRBJ1-2; 7 nucleotides line up with TRBD1. The V and J ends lost 6 bases and 2 bases, in that order; junction bases with no gene match: 9. Germline values: CDR1 MNHEY, CDR2 SMNVEV (reference sequence). The CDR3 totals 15 residues. The CDR3 region is CASRALGQKNYGYTF. In nucleotides, the CDR3 is TGTGCCAGCAGAGCCTTGGGACAGAAAAACTATGGCTACACCTTC.

This chain uses TRBV27 with TRBJ2-1; 13 bases line up with TRBD2. The junction had 8 bases not matched to a gene; V was cut back by 5 bases and J by 7 bases. There are 16 residues in the CDR3. CDR1 and CDR2 from the germline V gene are MNHEY and SMNVEV (reference sequence). CDR3 loop: CASSLGLAGVGNEQFF. The CDR3 DNA reads TGTGCCAGCAGTCTCGGACTAGCGGGAGTAGGGAATGAGCAGTTCTTC.

The chain has TRBV28 and TRBJ2-7; 15 bases map to TRBD2. CDR1 is MDHEN and CDR2 is SYDVKM in the germline V gene. The CDR3 runs to 15 residues. The junction had 4 bases not matched to a gene; V was cut back by 6 bases and J by 4 bases. CDR3 DNA sequence: TGTGCCAGCAGAACGGGACTAGCGGGAGGATACGAGCAGTACTTC. It is translated as CASRTGLAGGYEQYF.

The CDR3 DNA is TGTGCCAGCAGCTTCTTCGTCGGGAGGGCCGGGTTGTGGACAGATACGCAGTATTTT. Encoded protein: CASSFFVGRAGLWTDTQYF. The chain joins TRBV5-6 to TRBJ2-3, with 8 bases fitting TRBD2. The junction had 17 bases not matched to a gene; V was cut back by 2 bases and J by 3 bases. The CDR3 consists of 19 residues. Germline V gives CDR1 SGHDT, CDR2 YYEEEE.

V is TRBV28 and J is TRBJ2-7; either TRBD1 or TRBD2 may fit D (5 bases each). This CDR3 has 16 residues. Per germline, CDR1 MDHEN and CDR2 SYDVKM. V was clipped by 5 bases and J by 0 bases, with 17 bases between them. CDR3 sequence reads: CASSTTGTRVSYEQYF. The CDR3 DNA sequence: TGTGCCAGCAGTACTACCGGGACCCGGGTCTCCTACGAGCAGTACTTC.

The chain employs TRBV7-6 and TRBJ1-1; no clear D gene. The germline V and J ends were trimmed by 5 bases and 0 bases, with 7 bases remaining between them. From germline, CDR1 is SGHVS and CDR2 FNYEAQ. This CDR3 spans 13 amino acids. The CDR3 loop reads CASSLEMNTEAFF. CDR3 nucleotide sequence: TGTGCCAGCAGCCTTGAGATGAACACTGAAGCTTTCTTT.

The chain uses TRBV25-1 and TRBJ2-7; D perhaps matches TRBD2 (6 bases). The CDR3 extends over 15 amino acids. CDR1 MGHDK and CDR2 SYGVNS come from the germline V gene. Trimming cost V 6 bases and J 0 bases, with 15 bases left between them. This CDR3 is CASSGGTLNSYEQYF. The DNA of the CDR3 is TGTGCCAGCAGCGGCGGGACTTTGAACTCCTACGAGCAGTACTTC.

V usage is TRBV27 and J usage is TRBJ1-4; a possible D gene is TRBD1 (6 bases). V was trimmed by 3 bases and J by 6 bases, leaving 11 bases between them. The CDR3 is 14 residues long. Germline V gene sequence: CDR1 MNHEY, CDR2 SMNVEV (reference sequence). The CDR3 spells CASSFQGPYEKLFF. The CDR3 bases are TGTGCCAGCAGTTTTCAGGGGCCTTATGAAAAACTGTTTTTT.

This clone is a singleton in its sample. The chain has TRBV5-1 and TRBJ2-3; D gene uncertain. The CDR3 covers 19 residues. Trimming took off 4 bases at V and 6 bases at J, with 30 bases between the two ends. Germline-derived CDR1 and CDR2 are SGHRS and YFSETQ. CDR3 DNA: TGCGCCAGCAGCGTACCTATCGACTTACATACTCTCCCTACTGATACGCAGTATTTT. Protein: CASSVPIDLHTLPTDTQYF.

V is TRBV7-8 and J is TRBJ1-2; D remains unclear. Germline V gene sequence: CDR1 SGHVS, CDR2 FQNEAQ. This CDR3 region has 14 residues. Trimming took 4 bases from V and 0 from J, leaving 9 bases between them. CDR3 amino acids: CASSSTGPNYGYTF. CDR3 nucleotides: TGTGCCAGCAGCTCTACCGGGCCTAACTATGGCTACACCTTC.

The rearrangement links TRBV7-9 to TRBJ1-2, with TRBD1 identical over 12 bases. V lost 1 base and J lost 3; bases outside the gene matches: 3. The CDR3 is made up of 16 amino acids. Germline V CDR1 and CDR2: SEHNR, FQNEAQ (reference sequence). Written as DNA, the CDR3 is TGTGCCAGCAGCTTAGACGGGACAGGGGGCTACTATGGCTACACCTTC. Amino acids: CASSLDGTGGYYGYTF.

V gene TRBV28 combines with J gene TRBJ1-6; D ambiguous. This CDR3 comprises 13 residues. The germline CDR1 and CDR2 sequences are MDHEN and SYDVKM. The V and J ends lost 7 bases and 9 bases respectively, with 13 bases between them. CDR3 nucleotide sequence: TGTGCCAGCACCATACTCCGGGGTTCACCCCTCCACTTT. Translating it yields CASTILRGSPLHF.

The chain combines TRBV2 with TRBJ2-7, with 11 bases lining up with TRBD2. Germline trimming cut 8 bases from V and 4 bases from J; bases unmatched to any gene: 7. CDR1 and CDR2 (germline): SNHLY, FYNNEI. CDR3 length: 14 amino acids. For the CDR3, the DNA is TGTGCCAGCGGGGGACTAGCGGATCCATACGAGCAGTACTTC. It yields the protein CASGGLADPYEQYF.

The V and J genes are TRBV15 and TRBJ1-2; no clear D gene. CDR3 length equals 14 residues. From germline, CDR1 is LNHNV and CDR2 YYDKDF (reference sequence). Trimming removed 1 base at V and 2 bases at J, with 8 bases between. CDR3 coding DNA: TGTGCCACCAGCAGAGGGGGAGAAAACTATGGCTACACCTTC. Residues: CATSRGGENYGYTF. The full variable domain, its missing parts supplied by reference TRBV15 and TRBJ1-2, is DAMVIQNPRYQVTQFGKPVTLSCSQTLNHNVMYWYQQKSSQAPKLLFHYYDKDFNNEADTPDNFQSRRPNTSFCFLDIRSPGLGDTAMYLCATSRGGENYGYTFGSGTRLTVV.

V is TRBV5-1 and J is TRBJ2-1; TRBD2 agrees at 8 bases. CDR3 length equals 15 residues. The ends lost 3 bases at V and 4 bases at J; junction bases unmatched: 6. CDR1 and CDR2 (germline): SGHRS, YFSETQ. The CDR3 coding sequence is TGCGCCAGCAGCTATACTAGCGGCAAATACAATGAGCAGTTCTTC. It encodes CASSYTSGKYNEQFF. The full variable domain, with the rest looked up from reference TRBV5-1 and TRBJ2-1, is KAGVTQTPRYLIKTRGQQVTLSCSPISGHRSVSWYQQTPGQGLQFLFEYFSETQRNKGNFPGRFSGRQFSNSRSEMNVSTLELGDSALYLCASSYTSGKYNEQFFGPGTRLTVL.

The chain couples TRBV9 to TRBJ2-7, with D hard to call. CDR1 SGDLS and CDR2 YYNGEE come from the germline V gene. V was cut by 0 bases and J by 0 bases, with 13 bases left in between. The CDR3 has 16 residues. The CDR3: CASSVGQTPDSYEQYF. DNA for the CDR3: TGTGCCAGCAGCGTAGGCCAGACACCAGACTCCTACGAGCAGTACTTC.

With regard to this clone: Other DNA sequences in the sample encode the same CDR3. The V gene is TRBV9, the J gene TRBJ2-3; 9 bases map to TRBD2. The CDR3 extends over 15 amino acids. Germline V gene data show CDR1 as SGDLS and CDR2 as YYNGEE. The V segment lost 3 bases and the J segment 0 bases; nucleotides outside the gene matches: 2. The CDR3 here is CASSATSGSTDTQYF. The CDR3 DNA reads as TGTGCCAGCAGCGCCACTAGCGGGAGCACAGATACGCAGTATTTT.

The chain joins TRBV5-1 to TRBJ1-2; D not certain. The CDR3 extends over 12 amino acids. CDR1 and CDR2 (germline): SGHRS, YFSETQ. Trimming shortened V by 3 bases and J by 8 bases, and 11 bases separated the two germline ends. The CDR3 loop is CASSSGSWGYTF. For the CDR3, the DNA is TGCGCCAGCAGCTCCGGGTCGTGGGGCTACACCTTC.

The CDR3 reads CATRHLPGQGVGYGYTF. The CDR3 bases are TGTGCCACCCGCCACCTCCCAGGACAGGGGGTAGGGTATGGCTACACCTTC. The rearrangement uses TRBV27 and TRBJ1-2, with TRBD1 matching over 10 bases. CDR1 is MNHEY, CDR2 SMNVEV, per germline (reference sequence). The CDR3 is 17 residues long. The ends lost 10 bases at V and 5 bases at J; junction bases unmatched: 19.

The V and J genes are TRBV7-3 and TRBJ2-1; 7 nucleotides match TRBD2. Germline values: CDR1 SGHTA, CDR2 FQGTGA. The CDR3 length is 17 residues. The J segment lost 4 bases and the V segment lost 5 bases, leaving 14 bases of the junction unmatched. In nucleotides, the CDR3 is TGTGCCAGCAGCCCACCCTTCGGAACTAGCGAGTACAATGAGCAGTTCTTC. As protein: CASSPPFGTSEYNEQFF.